The clone carrying this TCR beta chain showed up just a few times. What it recognizes is unknown. Each single cDNA molecule received a unique molecular identifier. TCRdb fed the 5' RACE reads into MiXCR, producing one record per CDR3 protein. The table records around 30,000 distinct CDR3 sequences, approximately 5.4% of them present only once. The sample is drawn from a study of early T cells in non-severe SARS-CoV-2 infection. On the study more broadly: Chains from this unsorted whole-blood bulk RNA could not be paired.

There are 13 residues in the CDR3. V was clipped by 5 bases and J by 4 bases, with 11 bases between them. Germline CDR1 and CDR2: SGHDN and FVKESK. General study findings and limits: Matching against VDJdb likely underestimated virus-specific expansions, favoring anti-spike CD8.

The material sequenced was whole blood. The chain joins TRBV14 to TRBJ1-2, with D possibly being TRBD1 (5 bases). The receptor was derived from an adult who was a healthcare worker with PCR-confirmed SARS-CoV-2 infection or an uninfected control (not recorded which). Here the CDR3 reads CASSTQGVYGYTF. The CDR3 nucleotides read TGTGCCAGCAGCACCCAGGGAGTCTATGGCTACACCTTC. Combining the CDR3 with reference TRBV14 and TRBJ1-2 gives the whole variable domain EAGVTQFPSHSVIEKGQTVTLRCDPISGHDNLYWYRRVMGKEIKFLLHFVKESKQDESGMPNNRFLAERTGGTYSTLKVQPAELEDSGVYFCASSTQGVYGYTFGSGTRLTVV.